The TCR beta chain under discussion was sequenced for a study of CD8 T cells in Susac syndrome. The authors carried out high-throughput sequencing of TCR beta. They applied it to CD8+ and CD4+ T cells obtained from blood. Patients with Susac syndrome showed fulfilment of recently defined diagnostic criteria for definite or probable disease. Isolation of CD8+ and CD4+ T cells was performed negatively, whereas enrichment of TEMRA cells was done by FACS. To note about this clonotype: What it binds is not known.

cDNA came from about 0.5 to 1 ug RNA primed by random hexamers. TCRdb processed the immunoSEQ multiplex PCR reads anew with MiXCR; each CDR3 protein has one entry. The sample includes more than 110,000 distinct CDR3 sequences, over 90% seen only once; the top ten take approximately 0.13%. CDR1 is DFQATT, CDR2 SNEGSKA, per germline (reference sequence). V was clipped by 3 bases and J by 4 bases, with 13 bases between them. The CDR3 has 13 residues. Study-level points and caveats: The CD4+ T cell repertoires in Susac syndrome were not clonally expanded.

The sequenced sample was CD4+ T cells from PBMCs. This TCR was sampled from a human donor with Susac syndrome. The genes are TRBV20-1 and TRBJ2-7; D gene uncertain. As DNA, the CDR3 is TGCAGTGCTAGCTTGACGGCAGCGTACGAGCAGTACTTC. Translating it yields CSASLTAAYEQYF.